Below are 12 T cell receptor beta chains sequenced from a single sample in a study of T cell responses to AZD1222 COVID-19 vaccine. Some clones are missing from TCRdb's copy, which holds only in-frame ones; the method was immunoSEQ multiplex PCR. The table shows 90,000 to 120,000 clones, with 70% to 90% occurring only once. Sequenced here: peripheral blood, sampled 28 days after the second AZD1222 dose. These receptors originate from an adult who received the AZD1222 COVID-19 vaccine.

The chain has TRBV4-2 and TRBJ1-6, with D perhaps TRBD1 (5 bases). Germline values: CDR1 LGHNA, CDR2 YNFKEQ. V was shortened by 2 bases and J by 6 bases, with 17 bases between the two germline ends. The CDR3 has 17 amino acids. The CDR3 DNA sequence: TGTGCCAGCAGCCAAAAACAAACCGGGGGATTTAATTCACCCCTCCACTTT. Its translation is CASSQKQTGGFNSPLHF.

J is TRBJ1-1 and V is TRBV19; D uncertain. Germline-derived CDR1 and CDR2 are LNHDA and SQIVND (reference sequence). Trimming took off 5 bases at V and 10 bases at J, with 20 bases between the two ends. CDR3 length: 14 residues. The CDR3 region is CASSPRPGPLGAFF. The DNA of the CDR3 is TGTGCCAGTAGTCCGCGTCCCGGACCCCTGGGAGCTTTCTTT.

CDR3 sequence (DNA): TGTGCCAGCAGAAAGACAGGGGTCGGTAGTGAAAAACTGTTTTTT. It codes for CASRKTGVGSEKLFF. This chain joins TRBV27 and TRBJ1-4, with 8 bases fitting TRBD1. Germline CDR1 MNHEY, CDR2 SMNVEV (reference sequence). The length of the CDR3 is 15 residues. V shed 6 bases, J shed 7 bases, and the junction held 10 bases outside the gene matches.

The gene calls are TRBV7-6 and TRBJ2-2, with D possibly being TRBD1 (7 bases). The germline V gene has CDR1 SGHVS and CDR2 FNYEAQ. The CDR3 covers 16 residues. Deletions cut 4 bases from V and 0 bases from J, with 12 bases between. CDR3 protein: CASSSQGGPNTGELFF. The CDR3, as DNA: TGTGCCAGCAGCTCCCAGGGGGGCCCGAACACCGGGGAGCTGTTTTTT.

The J gene is TRBJ1-2, the V gene TRBV7-2; 10 nucleotides align to TRBD1. J lost 7 bases, V lost 5 bases, and 7 bases had no gene match. Germline V gives CDR1 SGHTA, CDR2 FQGNSA. The CDR3 is made up of 14 amino acids. The CDR3 region has the DNA TGTGCCAGCAGCGCCTCGACAGGGGGCTCTGGCTACACCTTC. This gives the protein CASSASTGGSGYTF.

The chain joins TRBV19 to TRBJ1-5; weak D call: TRBD1 (5 bases). This CDR3 region has 13 residues. V lost 3 bases to trimming and J lost 7 bases, with 10 bases between them. CDR1 LNHDA and CDR2 SQIVND come from the germline V gene (reference sequence). DNA of the CDR3: TGTGCCAGTAGTATCTGGGGGGGGCAGCCCCAGCATTTT. Protein product: CASSIWGGQPQHF.

The chain employs TRBV7-2 and TRBJ1-1; possible D gene TRBD1, 5 bases. V was clipped by 1 base and J by 5 bases, with 11 bases between them. The CDR3 length is 14 residues. Per germline, CDR1 SGHTA and CDR2 FQGNSA. CDR3 sequence: CASSLDQGWTEAFF. The CDR3 region has the DNA TGTGCCAGCAGCTTAGACCAGGGTTGGACTGAAGCTTTCTTT.

The chain has TRBV5-8 and TRBJ2-5; maybe TRBD1 (5 bases). CDR3 length: 18 residues. Germline CDR1 is SGHTS and CDR2 is YDEGEE. Trimming took 4 bases from V and 1 from J, leaving 23 bases between them. CDR3 protein: CASSISWGSSSIQETQYF. The DNA for the CDR3 is TGTGCCAGCAGCATCTCTTGGGGCTCGAGTTCGATCCAAGAGACCCAGTACTTC. Supplemented by reference TRBV5-8 and TRBJ2-5, the full variable domain reads EAGVTQSPTHLIKTRGQQATLRCSPISGHTSVYWYQQALGLGLQFLLWYDEGEERNRGNFPPRFSGRQFPNYSSELNVNALELEDSALYLCASSISWGSSSIQETQYFGPGTRLLVL.

J is TRBJ2-1 and V is TRBV27, with TRBD2 identical over 13 bases. Trimming at V came to 4 bases and at J to 7 bases, leaving 4 bases not matched to a gene. Germline values: CDR1 MNHEY, CDR2 SMNVEV (reference sequence). The CDR3 spans 15 residues. The CDR3 loop is CASSSGTSGINEQFF. Here the CDR3 DNA reads TGTGCCAGCAGTTCCGGGACTAGCGGGATTAATGAGCAGTTCTTC.

This rearrangement joins TRBV19 to TRBJ2-5; TRBD1 might be the D (6 bases). CDR3 length: 12 residues. Looked up from germline, CDR1 is LNHDA and CDR2 is SQIVND (reference sequence). V was cut by 7 bases and J by 2 bases, with 8 bases left in between. CDR3 coding DNA: TGTGCCAGTACACAGGGTCAAGAGACCCAGTACTTC. Translating it yields CASTQGQETQYF.

This sequence joins TRBV5-1 and TRBJ1-5, with D unclear. The V and J ends lost 0 bases and 10 bases respectively, with 17 bases between them. The CDR3 covers 15 residues. Germline CDR1 reads SGHRS; CDR2 reads YFSETQ. CDR3 sequence reads: CASSLEGRRNEPQHF. DNA of the CDR3: TGCGCCAGCAGCTTGGAAGGCAGGAGGAACGAACCCCAGCATTTT.

The J gene is TRBJ1-1, the V gene TRBV3-1 (or the pseudogene TRBV3-2), with a weak D call TRBD1 (6 bases). V was trimmed by 1 base and J by 11 bases, leaving 14 bases between them. Germline-derived CDR1 and CDR2 are LGHDT and YNNKEL (reference sequence). This CDR3 is 13 amino acids long. CDR3 sequence reads: CASSQVVSQGAFF. DNA of the CDR3: TGTGCCAGCAGCCAAGTAGTATCGCAGGGGGCTTTCTTT.